This T cell receptor (beta chain) was found in a study of T cell responses to AZD1222 COVID-19 vaccine. Study as a whole: The study pooled second doses at about 4 or about 12 weeks.

Study conclusions and caveats: Spike-wide coverage was observed for vaccine-associated CD4 TCRs, with dominant responses at 160-218 and 743-854. Donors were largely white British and mainly female; clonal diversity was possibly underestimated.

This clone was seen a single time. Antigen unknown. Sequencing used immunoSEQ multiplex PCR; TCRdb keeps in-frame clones, though not all of them. Here the sample spans approximately 80,000 clones, 85% to 90% being singletons. The clonotype originates from an adult in good health. Sequenced material: peripheral blood, taken on day 0 of AZD1222 vaccination.

This chain's CDR3 is CASSLRETYEQYF. The CDR3 coding sequence is TGTGCCAGCAGCTTAAGGGAAACCTACGAGCAGTACTTC. The rearrangement uses TRBV11-3 and TRBJ2-7; D ambiguous. This CDR3 has 13 amino acids. Trimming took off 2 bases at V and 2 bases at J, with 7 bases between the two ends. Germline V gene lookup returns CDR1 SGHNT and CDR2 YENEEA.